This T cell receptor (beta chain) originates from a study of cytomegalovirus exposure and HLA in healthy donors. In the study overall: The approximately 120 validation repertoires were produced on the same platform as the roughly 720 repertoires of the first cohort. This was reported in a later analysis.

Study observations and caveats: Altogether, 170 or so TCR beta chains were recorded as cytomegalovirus-associated.

Per germline, CDR1 MDHEN and CDR2 SYDVKM. The CDR3 runs to 14 residues. Unmatched junction bases numbered 9, after V lost 1 base and J lost 9 bases. On this clone itself: As yet, its antigen is unknown.

Assay: immunoSEQ multiplex PCR; the TCRdb copy retains only in-frame clones and omits some. There are about 73,000 clones in the sample; 95% occur only once, and about 3.5% lies in the top ten. The sample taken for sequencing was PBMCs. The chain is built from TRBV28 and TRBJ2-7; 7 bases fit TRBD1. This TCR was sampled from a man aged 18 to 29 in good health and CMV-seronegative. The CDR3 DNA reads as TGTGCCAGCAGTTTATCGAGGGGACAGTCGGCGCAGTACTTC. Its translation: CASSLSRGQSAQYF. The full variable domain, rest sourced from reference TRBV28 and TRBJ2-7, is DVKVTQSSRYLVKRTGEKVFLECVQDMDHENMFWYRQDPGLGLRLIYFSYDVKMKEKGDIPEGYSVSREKKERFSLILESASTNQTSMYLCASSLSRGQSAQYFGPGTRLTVT.